Shown below are 22 T cell receptor beta chains from a single sample sequenced in a study of siplizumab effects on memory and regulatory T cells. TCRdb's copy holds only in-frame clones and misses some; the assay was immunoSEQ multiplex PCR. Of tens of thousands of clones in the sample, 96% were seen once. The sequenced sample consisted of naive CD4+ T cells sorted from blood. These receptor sequences come from a human donor in good health.

The chain recombines TRBV18 with TRBJ1-1, with no clear D. The length of the CDR3 is 14 residues. V lost 2 bases, J lost 3 bases, and 10 bases lay in between. Germline CDR1 is KGHSH and CDR2 is LQKENI. This CDR3 reads CASSPLSADTEAFF. The CDR3 DNA reads as TGTGCCAGCTCACCATTGTCTGCGGACACTGAAGCTTTCTTT.

V gene TRBV6-1 combines with J gene TRBJ1-5; D uncertain. The CDR3 covers 14 residues. With 4 bases removed from V and 0 bases from J, the gap between germline ends came to 7 bases. Germline CDR1 is MNHNS and CDR2 is SASEGT. This chain's CDR3 is CASSVVSSNQPQHF. The DNA of the CDR3 is TGTGCCAGCAGTGTTGTGAGTAGCAATCAGCCCCAGCATTTT.

This clone has just one count. The genes are TRBV7-9 and TRBJ2-7; 7 nucleotides match TRBD1. V gave up 5 bases and J gave up 7 bases; unmatched junction bases: 14. The CDR3 covers 15 residues. Per germline, CDR1 SEHNR and CDR2 FQNEAQ (reference sequence). CDR3 bases: TGTGCCAGCAGCCTCCGGGACAGTCGAATCGGTGAGCAGTACTTC. Translating gives CASSLRDSRIGEQYF.

In its sample, this clone was seen once. The rearrangement uses TRBV10-3 and TRBJ2-1; 9 nucleotides agree with TRBD1. Germline CDR1 reads ENHRY; CDR2 reads SYGVKD. J gave up 2 bases and V 4 bases, and 12 bases lay outside the gene matches. CDR3 size: 18 residues. The CDR3 region is CAISGTGTGNPTYNEQFF. In DNA, the CDR3 is TGTGCCATCAGTGGTACCGGGACAGGGAATCCTACCTACAATGAGCAGTTCTTC.

The chain has TRBV18 and TRBJ2-7; D is possibly TRBD1 or TRBD2 (6 bases each). Germline values: CDR1 KGHSH, CDR2 LQKENI. This CDR3 is built from 13 residues. Trimming shortened V by 3 bases and J by 2 bases, and 8 bases separated the two germline ends. The DNA for the CDR3 is TGTGCCAGCTCACCGGGGGGCCCCTACGAGCAGTACTTC. Its protein is CASSPGGPYEQYF.

The rearrangement joins TRBV19 to TRBJ2-5; D might be TRBD1 (5 bases). CDR1 is LNHDA and CDR2 is SQIVND in the germline V gene (reference sequence). The CDR3 is 14 residues long. V dropped 8 bases and J dropped 2 bases, with 15 bases sitting between them. The CDR3 loop reads CASSAAGNQETQYF. CDR3 nucleotides: TGTGCCAGTTCAGCCGCAGGGAATCAAGAGACCCAGTACTTC. Full variable domain (outside the CDR3, taken from reference TRBV19 and TRBJ2-5): DGGITQSPKYLFRKEGQNVTLSCEQNLNHDAMYWYRQDPGQGLRLIYYSQIVNDFQKGDIAEGYSVSREKKESFPLTVTSAQKNPTAFYLCASSAAGNQETQYFGPGTRLLVL.

DNA for the CDR3: TGCGCCAGCAGTGAAACTAGCTACAATGAGCAGTTCTTC. Its translation: CASSETSYNEQFF. The genes are TRBV10-1 and TRBJ2-1; the D gene is possibly TRBD2 (5 bases). CDR3 size: 13 residues. Germline V gene data show CDR1 as WNHNN and CDR2 as SYGVQD (reference sequence). The V gene lost 3 bases and the J gene lost 3 bases, with 6 bases spanning the gap.

This clone is a singleton in its sample. V usage is TRBV5-1 and J usage is TRBJ2-1; D tentatively fits TRBD1 or TRBD2 (5 bases each). Germline CDR1 and CDR2: SGHRS and YFSETQ. Trimming stripped 7 bases from V and 0 bases from J, with 11 bases between. The CDR3 loop spans 14 amino acids. CDR3 amino acids: CASGVGDSYNEQFF. In nucleotides, the CDR3 is TGCGCCAGCGGTGTGGGGGACTCCTACAATGAGCAGTTCTTC. The full variable domain, rest sourced from reference TRBV5-1 and TRBJ2-1, is KAGVTQTPRYLIKTRGQQVTLSCSPISGHRSVSWYQQTPGQGLQFLFEYFSETQRNKGNFPGRFSGRQFSNSRSEMNVSTLELGDSALYLCASGVGDSYNEQFFGPGTRLTVL.

The V and J genes are TRBV25-1 and TRBJ2-3; 12 positions match TRBD1. V lost 6 bases and J lost 6; bases outside the gene matches: 10. This CDR3 is 16 amino acids long. From germline, CDR1 is MGHDK and CDR2 SYGVNS. The CDR3 reads CASSAVGTGGADTQYF. As DNA, the CDR3 is TGTGCCAGCAGCGCCGTTGGGACAGGGGGCGCGGATACGCAGTATTTT.

DNA for the CDR3: TGTGCCAGTAGTATAGATCCGGGCAGGGGGCCGGTTATCGGAAAAGATACGCAGTATTTT. It codes for CASSIDPGRGPVIGKDTQYF. The rearrangement joins TRBV19 to TRBJ2-3, with 8 bases that match TRBD1. Germline lookup yields CDR1 LNHDA and CDR2 SQIVND (reference sequence). The CDR3 consists of 20 residues. Unmatched junction bases numbered 19, after V lost 0 bases and J lost 5 bases.

The V gene is TRBV5-3, the J gene TRBJ1-4; D gene unclear. TRBV5-3 is known as an ORF, though its function is uncertain. The CDR3 is 14 residues long. Trimming pared 3 bases from V and 0 bases from J, leaving 6 bases between. The chain's CDR3 is CARSYPATNEKLFF. CDR3 coding DNA: TGTGCCAGAAGCTACCCCGCAACTAATGAAAAACTGTTTTTT.

This clone was seen just once. The J gene is TRBJ1-1, the V gene TRBV7-3; maybe TRBD1 (5 bases). Germline values: CDR1 SGHTA, CDR2 FQGTGA. Trimming removed 0 bases from V and 0 bases from J, with 11 bases in between. The CDR3 extends over 16 amino acids. The CDR3 is CASSLTPPGMNTEAFF. In nucleotides, the CDR3 is TGTGCCAGCAGCTTAACACCCCCAGGGATGAACACTGAAGCTTTCTTT.

The chain recombines TRBV7-2 with TRBJ2-1, with TRBD1 as a possible D gene (6 bases). CDR3 length equals 14 residues. V lost 5 bases to trimming and J lost 2 bases, with 10 bases between them. Germline CDR1 is SGHTA and CDR2 is FQGNSA. The CDR3 reads CASSVRQAYNEQFF. Here the CDR3 DNA reads TGTGCCAGCAGCGTCCGACAGGCCTACAATGAGCAGTTCTTC.

The chain recombines TRBV19 with TRBJ2-1, with 8 nucleotides matching TRBD1. The ends lost 9 bases at V and 9 bases at J; junction bases unmatched: 13. The CDR3 runs 14 residues. Looked up from germline, CDR1 is LNHDA and CDR2 is SQIVND (reference sequence). Here the CDR3 reads CASQQGDRRSEQFF. The CDR3 DNA sequence: TGTGCCAGCCAACAGGGGGACAGGAGGAGTGAGCAGTTCTTC.

The CDR3 nucleotides read TGTGCCAGCACCAGGGACAGGGCGAACACTGAAGCTTTCTTT. Translating gives CASTRDRANTEAFF. The chain combines TRBV6-6 with TRBJ1-1; 9 bases line up with TRBD1. This CDR3 has 14 amino acids. Germline loops: CDR1 MNHNY, CDR2 SVGAGI (reference sequence). Trimming at V came to 7 bases and at J to 1 base, leaving 4 bases not matched to a gene.

The V gene is TRBV30, the J gene TRBJ2-5, with TRBD2 matching 7 bases. The germline gives CDR1 GTSNPN, CDR2 SVGIG (reference sequence). J was trimmed by 2 bases and V by 8 bases; bases with no gene match: 2. This CDR3 has 11 amino acids. The DNA of the CDR3 is TGTGCCGGAGCGGGACAAGAGACCCAGTACTTC. Translation gives CAGAGQETQYF.

The J gene is TRBJ2-2, the V gene TRBV4-1; 12 bases line up with TRBD2. This CDR3 comprises 16 residues. Germline lookup yields CDR1 MGHRA and CDR2 YSYEKL. Unmatched junction bases numbered 4, after V lost 4 bases and J lost 4 bases. The CDR3 bases are TGCGCCAGCAGCCCCAGACTAGCGGGGGCCACCGGGGAGCTGTTTTTT. It translates to CASSPRLAGATGELFF.

This clone was detected only a few times. V is TRBV19 and J is TRBJ1-5, with D perhaps TRBD1 (6 bases). The CDR3 has 12 residues. The germline V gene encodes CDR1 LNHDA and CDR2 SQIVND (reference sequence). The V end was cut by 4 bases, the J end by 8 bases, with 9 bases between. The CDR3 sequence is CASSTYREPQHF. The CDR3 DNA reads TGTGCCAGTAGTACATACAGGGAGCCCCAGCATTTT.

This clone was detected only once. This sequence joins TRBV5-1 and TRBJ2-1, with 11 bases aligning to TRBD2. The CDR3 runs to 15 residues. V dropped 3 bases and J dropped 4; count of bases not matched to a gene: 3. Germline V gene lookup returns CDR1 SGHRS and CDR2 YFSETQ. This CDR3 is CASSSGLADYNEQFF. The CDR3 coding sequence is TGCGCCAGCAGCTCGGGACTAGCGGATTACAATGAGCAGTTCTTC.

The chain links TRBV7-8 to TRBJ2-3; TRBD2 aligns across 7 bases. V shed 4 bases, J shed 2 bases, and the junction held 9 bases outside the gene matches. The CDR3 runs 16 residues. The V gene's germline CDR1 is SGHVS and CDR2 FQNEAQ. CDR3 sequence: CASSSQTSGATDTQYF. The DNA of the CDR3 is TGTGCCAGCAGCTCCCAAACAAGCGGGGCCACAGATACGCAGTATTTT.

The chain joins TRBV10-3 to TRBJ1-1; D is uncertain. The V gene's germline CDR1 is ENHRY and CDR2 SYGVKD. The length of the CDR3 is 15 residues. The germline V and J ends were trimmed by 3 bases and 1 base, with 12 bases remaining between them. The CDR3 sequence: CAISESEEWNTEAFF. The CDR3 DNA sequence: TGTGCCATCAGTGAAAGCGAGGAATGGAACACTGAAGCTTTCTTT.

CDR3 loop: CASSSWKAGNQETQYF. The CDR3 DNA reads as TGTGCCAGCAGTTCCTGGAAGGCGGGTAACCAAGAGACCCAGTACTTC. This chain links TRBV6-5 with TRBJ2-5, with a tentative D call TRBD2 (5 bases). The CDR3 spans 16 residues. Germline V CDR1 and CDR2: MNHEY, SVGAGI. V lost 4 bases and J lost 0, with 15 bases in between.